The text below deals with one T cell receptor beta chain. Its specificity is unknown. The germline V gene encodes CDR1 GTSNPN and CDR2 SVGIG (reference sequence). V dropped 1 base and J dropped 2 bases, with 12 bases sitting between them. The CDR3 spans 15 residues. The data are from a study of vaccination effects on CD4 cells after COVID-19. Viral peptide pools were used in the ViraFEST assay to expand antigen-specific CD4+ T cells, and sequencing came afterward. Once cultured for 10 days, the cells underwent separation to obtain CD4+ T cells. Between March and December 2020, the person had a SARS-CoV-2 infection that PCR confirmed. Half-medium exchanges with IL-2 medium took place on days 3 and 7. Profiling relied on immunoSEQ multiplex PCR, and the TCRdb table lists in-frame clones only, not all of them. The sample includes 20,000 to 25,000 clones, around 75% seen only once; the top ten take around 38%.

Findings and caveats of the study: Post-vaccine spike-reactive clones in convalescents were mainly new vaccine-induced clones.

This sequence originates from a human donor who had a prior SARS-CoV-2 infection. The chain combines TRBV30 with TRBJ2-4, with D hard to call. The sample here was CD4+ T cells from PBMCs cultured with a peptide pool, taken before COVID-19 vaccination. This CDR3 is CAWSGTLGTKNIQYF. CDR3 bases: TGTGCCTGGAGTGGGACGTTAGGGACCAAAAACATTCAGTACTTC.